The clone carrying this T cell receptor (beta chain) was observed a few times. Reverse transcription of roughly 0.5 to 1 ug RNA used random hexamers. TCRdb reprocessed the immunoSEQ multiplex PCR reads with MiXCR, giving one entry per CDR3 protein. This table has about 100,000 distinct CDR3 sequences, 95% appearing once. V trimming: 6 bases; J trimming: 9 bases; junction bases outside the gene matches: 2. CDR1 and CDR2 from the germline V gene are SGHDN and FVKESK. This CDR3 region has 12 residues. This specimen comes from a study of CD8 T cells in Susac syndrome. This TCR came from a human donor with Susac syndrome. Sequenced material: CD8+ T cells from PBMCs. This chain joins TRBV14 and TRBJ1-6; 7 nucleotides align to TRBD1. The CDR3 reads CASSPGGSPLHF. Written as DNA, the CDR3 is TGTGCCAGCAGTCCAGGGGGTTCACCCCTCCACTTT.